This T cell receptor (beta chain) was sequenced in a study of OX40 agonist ivuxolimab in advanced cancers. Germline CDR1 is MNHNS and CDR2 is SASEGT. The CDR3 has 12 amino acids. Trimming stripped 6 bases from V and 15 bases from J, with 15 bases between. Only in-frame clones appear in the TCRdb table, and some are missing; sequencing was by immunoSEQ multiplex PCR. The repertoire includes about 81,000 clones, about 88% of them detected once, and around 0.5% sits in the top ten. This clone was detected only a few times. Its target is unknown. In this CDR3 the conserved last residue, phenylalanine or tryptophan, is missing, so a read error is likely. Overall study results and limits: CD4+ and CD8+ T cells in blood underwent clonal expansion by week 6 at 0.1 to 3.0 mg/kg.

The chain carries TRBV6-1 and TRBJ1-6; no definite D call. This receptor was identified in an adult with an advanced solid tumor such as melanoma, head and neck, liver or kidney cancer. The specimen comprised CD4+ or CD8+ T cells sorted from blood, sampled in a trial of the OX40 agonist ivuxolimab. In DNA, the CDR3 is TGTGCCAGCAGCCGGGCCCCCGAGGTCCTCCACCTT. This sequence encodes CASSRAPEVLHL.